The sequence of this T cell receptor (beta chain) was determined in a study of blood T cells in healthy people across ages. Study information: For every two T cells, template switching captured about one barcoded beta molecule.

Trimming pared 5 bases from V and 2 bases from J, leaving 18 bases between. Germline V gene lookup returns CDR1 SGHAT and CDR2 FQNNGV. This CDR3 is built from 16 residues. With a J-beta primer mix and a sample-barcoded 5' primer, a second PCR ran 7 to 11 cycles. Each sample provided no less than 2.5 million CDR3-containing paired-end reads. TCRdb re-analysed the 5' RACE reads in MiXCR, keeping a single row per CDR3 protein. The table records approximately 810,000 distinct CDR3 sequences, more than 25% of them present only once. This clonotype was recorded at least ten times. Russia was home to the donors, healthy Caucasian individuals aged roughly 6 to 95. No fewer than 6 million PBMCs went into each sample.

This receptor was obtained from a woman older than 75 in good health. Sequenced: blood. The V and J genes are TRBV11-2 and TRBJ1-2, with a weak D call TRBD1 (5 bases). The CDR3 DNA is TGTGCCAGCAGCCGAAATGGTGACAGTTTCAACTATGGCTACACCTTC. Translating gives CASSRNGDSFNYGYTF.